This T cell receptor beta chain came from a study of beta chain features in type 1 diabetes. On this clone itself: The antigen is undetermined. The junction and the germline gene differ at one end; a read error may be behind it. Within the sample, other DNA sequences also encode this same CDR3.

Points from the study as a whole: The similarity of naive, central memory and Treg TCRB repertoires appeared greater among patients than among healthy donors. Type 1 diabetes patients showed fewer insertions and more deletions at VDJ junctions. Significant though moderate, a shortening of TCRB CDR3s appeared in all four CD4+ subsets of Type 1 diabetes patients.

Since all of the isolated RNA was reverse transcribed, expressed TCRB transcripts were what got sequenced. The average output of naive, central memory and regulatory T cell samples was approximately 3.8 million reads. TCRdb's copy holds only in-frame clones and misses some; the assay was immunoSEQ multiplex PCR. Seen here are 130,000 to 150,000 clones, approximately 52% observed once, and the top ten hold roughly 0.42%. The CDR3 is 16 amino acids. The germline CDR1 and CDR2 sequences are MGHRA and YSYEKL. The chain links TRBV4-1 to TRBJ1-1; TRBD1 matches 8 bases. Sequenced material: Tregs from blood. The receptor was derived from a man younger than 35 in good health. CDR3 DNA: TGCGCCAGCAGCCAAGGCTGGACAGGGTGGTTCACTGAAGCTTTCTTC. The encoded protein is CASSQGWTGWFTEAFF.